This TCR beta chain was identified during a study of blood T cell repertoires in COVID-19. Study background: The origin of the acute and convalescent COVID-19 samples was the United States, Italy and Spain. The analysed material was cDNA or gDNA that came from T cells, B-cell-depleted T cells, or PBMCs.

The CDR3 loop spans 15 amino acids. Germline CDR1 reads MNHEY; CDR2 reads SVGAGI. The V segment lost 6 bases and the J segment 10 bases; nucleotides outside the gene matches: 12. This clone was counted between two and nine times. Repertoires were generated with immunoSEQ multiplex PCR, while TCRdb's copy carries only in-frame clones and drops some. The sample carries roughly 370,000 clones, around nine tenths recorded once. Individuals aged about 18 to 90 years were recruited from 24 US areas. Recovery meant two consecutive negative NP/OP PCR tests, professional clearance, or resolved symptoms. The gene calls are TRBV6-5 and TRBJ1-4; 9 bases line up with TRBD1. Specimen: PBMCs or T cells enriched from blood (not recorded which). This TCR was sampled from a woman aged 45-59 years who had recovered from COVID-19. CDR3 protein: CASSTMGQGMGKLFF. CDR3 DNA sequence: TGTGCCAGCAGCACTATGGGACAGGGTATGGGAAAACTGTTTTTT.